What follows are 11 T cell receptor beta chains derived from one specimen sequenced in a study of radiation and T cells in renal cell carcinoma. Time point indicated: baseline pretreatment blood. Treatment here: 15 Gy SBRT to primary tumor, nephrectomy 4 weeks later. The data were produced by immunoSEQ multiplex PCR, yet TCRdb's version contains in-frame clones alone and is incomplete. The sample consists of 110,000 to 150,000 clones, over 65% of them appearing once. The sample consisted of blood, taken from a patient whose treatment included radiotherapy and nephrectomy. The receptor set was obtained from a woman in her fifties or sixties with renal cell carcinoma.

The chain joins TRBV5-4 to TRBJ2-7, with a possible D match to TRBD2 (6 bases). Germline V gene lookup returns CDR1 SGHNT and CDR2 YYREEE (reference sequence). The germline V and J ends were trimmed by 4 bases and 4 bases, with 24 bases remaining between them. The CDR3 has 17 amino acids. CDR3 sequence: CASSPTLGAGTGYEQYF. The DNA of the CDR3 is TGTGCCAGCAGCCCGACCCTAGGGGCGGGGACGGGGTACGAGCAGTACTTC. Based on the CDR3 plus reference TRBV5-4 and TRBJ2-7, the full variable domain is ETGVTQSPTHLIKTRGQQVTLRCSSQSGHNTVSWYQQALGQGPQFIFQYYREEENGRGNFPPRFSGLQFPNYSSELNVNALELDDSALYLCASSPTLGAGTGYEQYFGPGTRLTVT.

The chain has TRBV4-3 and TRBJ1-2; D might be TRBD1 (5 bases). Trimming removed 0 bases from V and 8 bases from J, with 10 bases in between. Germline CDR1 and CDR2: LGHNA and YSLEER. This CDR3 is 13 amino acids long. DNA for the CDR3: TGCGCCAGCAGCCAAGAAACGGGGGAGGGCTACACCTTC. Translation: CASSQETGEGYTF.

Written as DNA, the CDR3 is TGTGCCAGTAGTAAAAGGACTGGGAACTATGGCTACACCTTC. Protein sequence: CASSKRTGNYGYTF. The J gene is TRBJ1-2, the V gene TRBV19; no firm D call. The CDR3 totals 14 residues. CDR1 LNHDA and CDR2 SQIVND come from the germline V gene (reference sequence). Trimming removed 4 bases at V and 2 bases at J, with 11 bases between.

The rearrangement links TRBV7-9 to TRBJ1-4, with 9 bases fitting TRBD1. The V and J ends lost 5 bases and 5 bases, in that order; junction bases with no gene match: 3. The CDR3 has 14 amino acids. The germline V gene encodes CDR1 SEHNR and CDR2 FQNEAQ (reference sequence). The CDR3 coding sequence is TGTGCCAGCAGCCTCGACAGGGGGAATGAAAAACTGTTTTTT. This codes for CASSLDRGNEKLFF.

This chain links TRBV11-2 with TRBJ2-5; 8 nucleotides agree with TRBD1. Germline CDR1 is SGHAT and CDR2 is FQNNGV. With V trimmed by 5 bases and J by 5 bases, 7 bases remained unmatched. CDR3 length equals 14 residues. The CDR3 DNA reads TGTGCCAGCAGCGCAGGGACAGGCGGGGAGACCCAGTACTTC. Protein: CASSAGTGGETQYF. The full variable domain, its missing parts supplied by reference TRBV11-2 and TRBJ2-5, is EAGVAQSPRYKIIEKRQSVAFWCNPISGHATLYWYQQILGQGPKLLIQFQNNGVVDDSQLPKDRFSAERLKGVDSTLKIQPAKLEDSAVYLCASSAGTGGETQYFGPGTRLLVL.

This rearrangement joins TRBV18 to TRBJ2-7; 9 nucleotides agree with TRBD1. Germline assignment: CDR1 KGHSH and CDR2 LQKENI. Germline trimming cut 4 bases from V and 0 bases from J; bases unmatched to any gene: 10. The length of the CDR3 is 17 residues. Here the CDR3 DNA reads TGTGCCAGCTCACTCCTGACGACAGGGGGGAGCTCCTACGAGCAGTACTTC. It yields the protein CASSLLTTGGSSYEQYF.

The gene calls are TRBV6-5 and TRBJ1-1; a weak D match, TRBD1 (6 bases). Looked up from germline, CDR1 is MNHEY and CDR2 is SVGAGI. Trimming took off 6 bases at V and 4 bases at J, with 18 bases between the two ends. This CDR3 contains 15 residues. This chain's CDR3 is CASRPGGGLGTEAFF. CDR3 nucleotide sequence: TGTGCCAGCAGGCCCGGGGGGGGGCTGGGCACTGAAGCTTTCTTT.

This chain joins TRBV6-5 and TRBJ1-2; D gene unclear. The CDR3 covers 13 residues. V lost 8 bases and J lost 0, with 10 bases in between. Germline lookup yields CDR1 MNHEY and CDR2 SVGAGI. The CDR3 here is CASSPQANYGYTF. In DNA form, the CDR3 reads TGTGCCAGCTCCCCCCAGGCTAACTATGGCTACACCTTC.

The chain carries TRBV20-1 and TRBJ1-2; TRBD1 might be the D (5 bases). This CDR3 spans 9 amino acids. V shed 4 bases and J shed 10 bases, with 7 bases lying between them. Germline CDR1 is DFQATT and CDR2 is SNEGSKA (reference sequence). CDR3 region: CSANRYYTF. The CDR3 coding sequence is TGCAGTGCTAACAGGTACTACACCTTC.

This clone was seen a few times. This chain connects TRBV25-1 to TRBJ1-4; D not resolved. The V and J ends lost 4 bases and 3 bases respectively, with 12 bases between them. This CDR3 has 15 residues. Germline CDR1 is MGHDK and CDR2 is SYGVNS. The CDR3 reads CASSVGVVANEKLFF. The DNA for the CDR3 is TGTGCCAGCAGTGTGGGAGTTGTTGCTAATGAAAAACTGTTTTTT.

The rearrangement links TRBV6-1 to TRBJ2-7, with D perhaps TRBD2 (5 bases). The length of the CDR3 is 13 residues. V lost 9 bases and J lost 2, with 14 bases in between. Germline values: CDR1 MNHNS, CDR2 SASEGT. Here the CDR3 DNA reads TGTGCCAGTTCTCCTAGCCCAGCCTACGAGCAGTACTTC. Amino acid sequence: CASSPSPAYEQYF.